These 15 T cell receptor beta chains came from one sample sequenced in a study of immune heterogeneity within non-small cell lung tumors. Multiplex PCR was performed with 32 V and 13 J primers, and it amplified TCR beta CDR3. Each CDR3 protein gets one entry after TCRdb re-called the multiplex PCR reads with MiXCR. The sample gives 4,300 or so distinct CDR3 sequences, 24% of which show up once; roughly 9.8% is in the top ten. Template material for each sample was 600 to 750 ng of bulk tumor genomic DNA. Widely spaced biopsies, several per primary tumor, were obtained at surgery. Each patient presented with untreated, newly diagnosed non-small cell lung cancer and received curative surgery. Sequencing was carried out using lung tumor tissue. The origin of the receptors is a man aged 50 to 59 with non-small cell lung cancer.

This clonotype is medium-sized (0.01 to 0.1%) in the sample. CDR3: CASTSLLGNEQFF. The CDR3 DNA reads as TGTGCCAGCACCTCCCTCCTAGGCAATGAGCAGTTCTTC. The chain carries TRBV6-1 and TRBJ2-1; D not certain. Trimming took 7 bases from V and 6 from J, leaving 13 bases between them. The germline CDR1 and CDR2 sequences are MNHNS and SASEGT. The CDR3 is made up of 13 amino acids.

The CDR3: CASSLVSLRTTDTQYF. Written as DNA, the CDR3 is TGTGCCAGCAGCTTAGTAAGTCTCAGGACAACAGATACGCAGTATTTT. The chain is built from TRBV11-1 and TRBJ2-3, with D maybe TRBD1 (5 bases). Germline assignment: CDR1 SGHAT and CDR2 FQDESV (reference sequence). The CDR3 is 16 amino acids. The V end lost 1 base, the J end lost 3 bases, and 14 bases lay between the germline ends.

This clonotype qualifies as medium-sized. The V and J genes are TRBV7-3 and TRBJ2-7; 7 positions agree with TRBD2. The CDR3 is 15 amino acids. Germline V gene sequence: CDR1 SGHTA, CDR2 FQGTGA. V lost 5 bases and J lost 3; bases outside the gene matches: 10. CDR3 in amino acids: CASSPMGGTNYEQYF. The CDR3 nucleotides are TGTGCCAGCAGCCCTATGGGGGGGACCAACTACGAGCAGTACTTC.

This clonotype was detected many times. The V gene is TRBV9, the J gene TRBJ1-1; the D is unclear. The CDR3 spans 13 residues. V was pared by 3 bases and J by 8 bases, with 14 bases between. Germline V gene data show CDR1 as SGDLS and CDR2 as YYNGEE. This CDR3 reads CASSGGPGSEAFF. The CDR3 DNA sequence: TGTGCCAGCAGCGGAGGGCCGGGGTCCGAAGCTTTCTTT. The whole variable domain, filled in from reference TRBV9 and TRBJ1-1, reads DSGVTQTPKHLITATGQRVTLRCSPRSGDLSVYWYQQSLDQGLQFLIQYYNGEERAKGNILERFSAQQFPDLHSELNLSSLELGDSALYFCASSGGPGSEAFFGQGTRLTVV.

A note on this clonotype: It may be a read error: a sequence one base away is much more abundant. The gene calls are TRBV5-6 and TRBJ2-2, with D hard to call. The CDR3 totals 16 residues. V was cut by 0 bases and J by 3 bases, with 12 bases left in between. Germline values: CDR1 SGHDT, CDR2 YYEEEE. CDR3 in DNA: TGTGCCAGCAGCTTGGGGCGGTGGCCCTACACCGGGGAGCTGTTTTTT. Residues: CASSLGRWPYTGELFF.

This clonotype is categorized as medium-sized. The chain has TRBV2 and TRBJ2-5; TRBD1 matches 9 bases. This CDR3 region has 14 residues. CDR1 and CDR2 (germline): SNHLY, FYNNEI. Unmatched junction bases numbered 3, after V lost 3 bases and J lost 4 bases. CDR3 sequence (DNA): TGTGCCAGCAGTGACGGGACAGGGTCAGAGACCCAGTACTTC. Translating it yields CASSDGTGSETQYF.

Judged by abundance, this clonotype is medium-sized. V gene TRBV28 combines with J gene TRBJ2-5, with TRBD1 as a possible D gene (7 bases). CDR1 MDHEN and CDR2 SYDVKM come from the germline V gene. Trimming cost V 1 base and J 5 bases, with 14 bases left between them. The CDR3 has 15 residues. CDR3 nucleotide sequence: TGTGCCAGCAGTTTATCTGTGGCAGGGGGGGAGACCCAGTACTTC. Protein: CASSLSVAGGETQYF.

This clonotype has a count of ten or more. The V and J genes are TRBV7-9 and TRBJ2-1; D remains unclear. Germline CDR1 SEHNR, CDR2 FQNEAQ (reference sequence). Trimming shortened V by 3 bases and J by 1 base, and 7 bases separated the two germline ends. CDR3 size: 14 residues. In DNA form, the CDR3 reads TGTGCCAGCAGCTTGGCAGAATCCTACAATGAGCAGTTCTTC. Translation: CASSLAESYNEQFF.

With regard to this clonotype: A much larger clone differs by one base, so this may be a read error. The V and J genes are TRBV3-1 and TRBJ2-2, with 9 bases fitting TRBD2. CDR3 size: 15 residues. Germline V gene data show CDR1 as LGHDT and CDR2 as YNNKEL (reference sequence). The CDR3 sequence: CTSSLAGRFHGELFF. The CDR3 region has the DNA TGTACCAGCAGCCTAGCGGGACGTTTTCACGGGGAGCTGTTTTTT.

Of note for this clonotype: Relative to the germline gene, one junction end is altered; a read error may explain this. The chain joins TRBV4-2 to TRBJ2-6; D remains ambiguous. Germline CDR1 and CDR2: LGHNA and YNFKEQ. The CDR3 runs 15 residues. Written as DNA, the CDR3 is TGTGGCAGCAGCCTCAGCCTCTCTGGGGCCAACGTCCTGACTTTC. Protein product: CGSSLSLSGANVLTF.

This clonotype qualifies as medium-sized. This chain connects TRBV5-8 to TRBJ2-1; D remains ambiguous. From germline, CDR1 is SGHTS and CDR2 YDEGEE. This CDR3 is 16 amino acids long. V was cut by 4 bases and J by 2 bases, with 16 bases left in between. The CDR3 protein is CASSPQYIWTYNEQFF. DNA of the CDR3: TGTGCCAGCAGCCCACAATACATCTGGACCTACAATGAGCAGTTCTTC.

This clonotype is large by share. This chain joins TRBV28 and TRBJ1-2; D not certain. Germline-derived CDR1 and CDR2 are MDHEN and SYDVKM. The CDR3 runs to 13 residues. V was trimmed by 8 bases and J by 4 bases, leaving 14 bases between them. The CDR3 DNA reads TGTGCCAGCTTCAGTCAGGCCCTCTATGGCTACACCTTC. Amino acids: CASFSQALYGYTF.

This clonotype was recorded many times. This chain uses TRBV7-9 with TRBJ2-4, with a tentative D call TRBD1 (5 bases). V was trimmed by 0 bases and J by 8 bases, leaving 17 bases between them. The germline V gene encodes CDR1 SEHNR and CDR2 FQNEAQ (reference sequence). The CDR3 length is 16 residues. The CDR3 DNA follows: TGTGCCAGCAGCTTAGCGCTTAAGGGGCAGTTGGACATTCAGTACTTC. Translating it yields CASSLALKGQLDIQYF. The entire variable domain, with the rest obtained from reference TRBV7-9 and TRBJ2-4, is as follows: DTGVSQNPRHKITKRGQNVTFRCDPISEHNRLYWYRQTLGQGPEFLTYFQNEAQLEKSRLLSDRFSAERPKGSFSTLEIQRTEQGDSAMYLCASSLALKGQLDIQYFGAGTRLSVL.

About this clonotype: This may be a read error, as it is one base from a much larger clone. Given the absence of the conserved phenylalanine or tryptophan at the CDR3 end, a read error is likely. This chain connects TRBV5-1 to TRBJ2-4, with 7 nucleotides matching TRBD2. Trimming at V came to 0 bases and at J to 9 bases, leaving 15 bases not matched to a gene. The CDR3 has 17 amino acids. Germline V CDR1 and CDR2: SGHRS, YFSETQ. Here the CDR3 DNA reads TGCGCCAGCAGCTTGGCCTCTGGGGGAGGGCCGGTCGCCATTCAGTACTAC. Translation: CASSLASGGGPVAIQYY.

Concerning this clonotype: At one of its ends the junction is not consistent with the germline gene, which may arise from a read error. V and J are TRBV28 and TRBJ2-1; 16 bases map to TRBD2. Germline CDR1 is MDHEN and CDR2 is SYDVKM. The CDR3 loop spans 16 amino acids. The CDR3 is CPSSPGTSGRGNEQFF. For the CDR3, the DNA is TGTCCCAGCAGCCCTGGGACTAGCGGGAGGGGCAATGAACAGTTCTTC.